This TCR beta chain is from a study of PD-1 blockade in classical Hodgkin lymphoma. General study results and limits: Baseline diversity was lower in partial responders and progressors than complete responders. Reports indicated that newly diagnosed patients had lower baseline TCR diversity than healthy donors did.

All patients relapsed after autologous stem cell transplantation, and brentuximab vedotin exposure varied. Isolated CD8+ T cells were derived from thawed PBMCs through magnetic negative selection. Using immunoSEQ multiplex PCR, the repertoire was profiled, and TCRdb retains in-frame clones only, with some absent. The profile shows 5,500 to 7,000 clones, 65% to 85% of them singletons. V was trimmed by 6 bases and J by 4 bases, leaving 10 bases between them. Germline values: CDR1 LNHDA, CDR2 SQIVND (reference sequence). The CDR3 is made up of 14 amino acids. A word on this clone: Its antigen is not known.

This chain connects TRBV19 to TRBJ1-6; TRBD1 might be the D (5 bases). The sequencing here drew on CD8+ T cells from blood, taken at baseline. This TCR derives from a human donor with classical Hodgkin lymphoma. CDR3 residues: CASRGTDYNSPLHF. Written as DNA, the CDR3 is TGTGCCAGTAGGGGGACGGATTATAATTCACCCCTCCACTTT.